The TCR beta chain described here comes from a study of high-grade serous ovarian cancer treatment subgroups. The data were produced by immunoSEQ multiplex PCR, yet TCRdb's version contains in-frame clones alone and is incomplete. The data hold approximately 40,000 clones, with 70% to 80% observed a single time. J was trimmed by 5 bases and V by 3 bases; bases with no gene match: 7. CDR3 length: 16 amino acids. Per germline, CDR1 SGHAT and CDR2 FQNNGV. This clone was picked up one time. The antigen is undetermined. Tumor samples were obtained before definitive surgery or chemotherapy. General study results and limits: Same-patient tumor repertoires overlapped at roughly 0.095 to 0.8; different patients barely overlapped. Bulk tumor TCR sequencing gave no spatial information. The analyses considered CDR3 and ignored CDR1 and CDR2.

V gene TRBV11-2 combines with J gene TRBJ2-2; TRBD2 agrees at 9 bases. The sample comprised tumor tissue. The sequence came from a human donor with high-grade serous ovarian cancer. The CDR3 sequence is CASSFYSGRDTGELFF. The CDR3 DNA reads TGTGCCAGCAGCTTCTATAGCGGGAGAGATACCGGGGAGCTGTTTTTT.